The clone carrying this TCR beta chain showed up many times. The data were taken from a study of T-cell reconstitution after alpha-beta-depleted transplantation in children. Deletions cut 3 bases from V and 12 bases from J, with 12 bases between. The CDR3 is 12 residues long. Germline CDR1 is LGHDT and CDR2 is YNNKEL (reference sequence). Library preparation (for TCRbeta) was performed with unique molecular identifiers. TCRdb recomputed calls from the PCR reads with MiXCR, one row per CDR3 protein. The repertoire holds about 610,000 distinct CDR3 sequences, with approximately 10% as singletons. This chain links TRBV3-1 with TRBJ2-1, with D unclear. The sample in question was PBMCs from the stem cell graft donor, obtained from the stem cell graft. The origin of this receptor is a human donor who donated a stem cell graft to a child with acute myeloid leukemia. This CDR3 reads CASSQGVTWQFF. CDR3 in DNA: TGTGCCAGCAGCCAGGGTGTCACGTGGCAGTTCTTC.